The 4 T cell receptor beta chains listed next were all sequenced from one sample in a study of radiation and T cells in renal cell carcinoma. Libraries were prepared by immunoSEQ multiplex PCR; TCRdb keeps only in-frame clonotypes and omits some of them. The sample yields about 150,000 clones, approximately 90% seen once. Time point: blood 2 weeks post-SBRT. This sample's treatment: 15 Gy SBRT to primary tumor, nephrectomy 4 weeks later. Source: blood, taken from a patient whose treatment included radiotherapy and nephrectomy. The receptors derive from a woman in her forties or fifties with renal cell carcinoma.

The chain is built from TRBV5-4 and TRBJ1-2, with 10 bases fitting TRBD1. Looked up from germline, CDR1 is SGHNT and CDR2 is YYREEE (reference sequence). There are 15 residues in the CDR3. V dropped 3 bases and J dropped 2; count of bases not matched to a gene: 4. CDR3 in DNA: TGTGCCAGCAGCTCGGACAGGGGGGCGAACTATGGCTACACCTTC. This translates into CASSSDRGANYGYTF.

J is TRBJ2-4 and V is TRBV4-2; 7 bases map to TRBD1. Germline assignment: CDR1 LGHNA and CDR2 YNFKEQ. There are 18 residues in the CDR3. The V and J ends lost 1 base and 7 bases, in that order; junction bases with no gene match: 16. The chain's CDR3 is CASSQVGHTTDRANIQYF. The DNA for the CDR3 is TGTGCCAGCAGCCAAGTCGGACACACTACCGACAGGGCCAACATTCAGTACTTC.

The chain recombines TRBV5-6 with TRBJ2-1, with 10 bases lining up with TRBD1. Germline assignment: CDR1 SGHDT and CDR2 YYEEEE. The junction had 2 bases not matched to a gene; V was cut back by 3 bases and J by 5 bases. This CDR3 spans 14 amino acids. CDR3 sequence reads: CASSSGQGDNEQFF. In DNA, the CDR3 is TGTGCCAGCAGCTCCGGACAGGGGGACAATGAGCAGTTCTTC.

The chain joins TRBV29-1 to TRBJ1-2; D may be TRBD1 (5 bases). CDR1 and CDR2 (germline): SQVTM, ANQGSEA. V lost 2 bases and J lost 7, with 17 bases in between. The CDR3 is 14 amino acids. CDR3 in DNA: TGCAGCGTTGAATCTCTAGGGGTCCTTGGTGGCTACACCTTC. The encoded protein is CSVESLGVLGGYTF.